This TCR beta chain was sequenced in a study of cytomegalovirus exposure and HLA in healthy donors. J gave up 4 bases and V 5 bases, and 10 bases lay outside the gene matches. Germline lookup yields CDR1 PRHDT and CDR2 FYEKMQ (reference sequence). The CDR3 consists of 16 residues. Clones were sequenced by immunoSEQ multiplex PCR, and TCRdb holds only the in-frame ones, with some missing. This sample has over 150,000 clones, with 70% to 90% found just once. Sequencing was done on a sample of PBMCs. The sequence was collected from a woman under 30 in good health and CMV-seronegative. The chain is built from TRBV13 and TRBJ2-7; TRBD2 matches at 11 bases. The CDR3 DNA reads TGTGCCAGCAGCCTAATAAATAGCGGGAGGGCTTACGAGCAGTACTTC. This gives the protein CASSLINSGRAYEQYF.